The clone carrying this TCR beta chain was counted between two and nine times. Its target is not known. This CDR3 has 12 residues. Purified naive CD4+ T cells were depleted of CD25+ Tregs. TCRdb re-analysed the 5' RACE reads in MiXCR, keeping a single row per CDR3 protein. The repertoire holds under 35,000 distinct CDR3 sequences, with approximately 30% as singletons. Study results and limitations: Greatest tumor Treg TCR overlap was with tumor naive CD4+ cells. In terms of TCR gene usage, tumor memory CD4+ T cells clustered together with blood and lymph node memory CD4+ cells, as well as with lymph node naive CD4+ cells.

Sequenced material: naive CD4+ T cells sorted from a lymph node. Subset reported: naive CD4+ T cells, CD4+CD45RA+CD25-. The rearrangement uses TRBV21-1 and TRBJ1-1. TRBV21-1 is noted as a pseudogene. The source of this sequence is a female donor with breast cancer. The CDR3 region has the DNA TGTGCCAGCAGCAATGAGTTTGGTGAAGCTTTCTTT. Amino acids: CASSNEFGEAFF.